The clone carrying this T cell receptor beta chain was seen repeatedly, ten times or more. The data were obtained in a study of T cell repertoires in cytomegalovirus infection. Each CDR3 protein is one row after TCRdb ran MiXCR on the reads. The sample lists about 180,000 distinct CDR3 sequences; 13% to 15% were seen once. The germline V gene has CDR1 SGHNT and CDR2 YYREEE (reference sequence). The CDR3 runs 15 residues. Trimming cost V 3 bases and J 4 bases; bases outside gene matches: 6. The sample consisted of PBMCs. This TCR was sampled from a human donor in good health (CMV status not recorded). Some clones in this sample may be carry-over from other donors' samples. The genes are TRBV5-4 and TRBJ2-1; 8 bases agree with TRBD1. For the CDR3, the DNA is TGTGCCAGCAGCTCAACCGGGACAGGATACAATGAGCAGTTCTTC. Translated, it gives CASSSTGTGYNEQFF.